These T cell receptor beta chains were read from a single sample in a study of patients and donors after allogeneic stem cell transplantation. TCRdb recomputed calls from the RT-PCR reads with MiXCR, one row per CDR3 protein. The sample includes some 960,000 distinct CDR3 sequences, more than 15% of them seen just once. What was sequenced was blood, either unsorted or a sorted T cell fraction (not recorded which). The receptor source for this set is a human donor who was either an allogeneic HSCT recipient or a stem cell or donor lymphocyte infusion donor (not recorded which). It is not recorded whose cells these are; they may come from a transplant donor. CDR3s include the opening cysteine and the closing phenylalanine or tryptophan. D genes are given only for firm matches. Some rows mark clone size as missing; the rest say once, few, many or name a class of expanded clone.

NA	TRBD1	TRBJ1-2	TRBV7-2	CASSFTGASHGYTF	TGTGCCAGCAGCTTCACAGGGGCCAGCCATGGCTACACCTTC
few	TRBD1	TRBJ2-2	TRBV29-1	CSVSGGLSTGELFF	TGCAGCGTGTCAGGGGGCCTTTCCACCGGGGAGCTGTTTTTT
few	TRBD2	TRBJ2-2	TRBV14	CASSQVGGFGELFF	TGTGCCAGCAGCCAAGTCGGGGGGTTCGGGGAGCTGTTTTTT
NA	NA	TRBJ2-7	TRBV10-3	CAIGTGGSQYF	TGTGCCATAGGCACCGGTGGTTCGCAGTACTTC
NA	NA	TRBJ2-1	TRBV5-1	CASSLGPETYNEQFF	TGCGCCAGCAGCTTGGGTCCCGAGACCTACAATGAGCAGTTCTTC
NA	NA	TRBJ1-2	TRBV11-2	CASSPPQINYGYTF	TGTGCCAGCAGCCCCCCCCAGATTAACTATGGCTACACCTTC
NA	NA	TRBJ2-7	TRBV6-5	CATGRGEQYF	TGTGCCACTGGAAGGGGCGAGCAGTACTTC
NA	NA	TRBJ2-7	TRBV27	CASSFLGEWRYEQYF	TGTGCCAGCAGTTTCCTGGGGGAGTGGAGGTACGAGCAGTACTTC
few	NA	TRBJ2-7	TRBV9	CASSVQGNYEQYF	TGTGCCAGCAGCGTACAGGGGAACTACGAGCAGTACTTC
few	NA	TRBJ1-3	TRBV7-9	CASSLAPGRSGNTIYF	TGTGCCAGCAGCTTAGCCCCCGGTAGATCTGGAAACACCATATATTTT
NA	TRBD2	TRBJ2-1	TRBV29-1	CSVPQKRAIAGVYNEQFF	TGCAGCGTTCCCCAGAAGAGGGCAATAGCGGGGGTATACAATGAGCAGTTCTTC
NA	NA	TRBJ2-5	TRBV5-6	CASSPSGSTQETQYF	TGTGCCAGCAGCCCATCCGGGAGCACCCAAGAGACCCAGTACTTC
NA	NA	TRBJ2-7	TRBV27	CASSPLADRSYEQYF	TGTGCCAGCAGTCCCCTTGCGGACCGATCCTACGAGCAGTACTTC
NA	TRBD2	TRBJ2-3	TRBV2	CASKGGPGADTQYF	TGTGCCAGCAAGGGAGGGCCTGGGGCAGATACGCAGTATTTT
NA	NA	TRBJ1-1	TRBV6-4	CASSDRVGSGQTNTEAFF	TGTGCCAGCAGTGACCGCGTAGGGTCTGGACAGACGAACACTGAAGCTTTCTTT
few	NA	TRBJ1-2	TRBV6-6	CASSADGYTF	TGTGCCAGCAGTGCTGATGGCTACACCTTC
once	NA	TRBJ1-5	TRBV6-1	CASSEEAGNNQPQHF	TGTGCCAGCAGTGAAGAGGCAGGGAACAATCAGCCCCAGCATTTT
NA	NA	TRBJ1-2	TRBV20-1	CSAPSELNYGYTF	TGCAGTGCTCCCTCAGAGCTTAACTATGGCTACACCTTC
NA	NA	TRBJ2-7	TRBV7-9	CASSLAGEGEQYF	TGTGCCAGCAGCTTAGCGGGGGAAGGCGAGCAGTACTTC
NA	NA	TRBJ2-2	TRBV12-3/TRBV12-4	CASRLELTGELFF	TGTGCCAGCAGGCTAGAGCTGACCGGGGAGCTGTTTTTT
NA	NA	TRBJ2-5	TRBV28	CASSRTVTQETQYF	TGTGCCAGCAGCCGTACCGTCACACAAGAGACCCAGTACTTC
NA	TRBD2	TRBJ2-3	TRBV13	CASSTPFSGGTDTQYF	TGTGCCAGCAGCACACCCTTTAGCGGGGGCACAGATACGCAGTATTTT
few	TRBD1	TRBJ1-6	TRBV9	CASSARTGDELHF	TGTGCCAGCAGCGCTCGAACAGGGGATGAGCTCCACTTT
NA	NA	TRBJ1-2	TRBV15	CATSRASNYGYTF	TGTGCCACCAGCAGGGCCTCTAACTATGGCTACACCTTC
few	NA	TRBJ1-1	TRBV27	CASSPRRETEAFF	TGTGCCAGCAGTCCACGGCGGGAGACTGAAGCTTTCTTT
few	NA	TRBJ2-4	TRBV12-3/TRBV12-4	CASSLKTPRNIQYF	TGTGCCAGCAGTTTAAAGACCCCGAGGAACATTCAGTACTTC
few	TRBD2	TRBJ2-3	TRBV5-1	CSTGRGDSTDTQYF	TGCTCCACGGGACGGGGGGATAGCACAGATACGCAGTATTTT
NA	NA	TRBJ2-3	TRBV2	CASSETATDTQYF	TGTGCCAGCAGTGAAACAGCCACAGATACGCAGTATTTT
few	NA	TRBJ1-1	TRBV27	CASSPVGGTNTEAFF	TGTGCCAGCAGTCCCGTTGGCGGTACTAACACTGAAGCTTTCTTT
NA	TRBD1	TRBJ2-7	TRBV4-1	CASSQEDRGKNEQYF	TGCGCCAGCAGCCAAGAAGACAGGGGAAAAAACGAGCAGTACTTC
NA	TRBD2	TRBJ2-1	TRBV12-3/TRBV12-4	CASSLTGGPRNEQFF	TGTGCCAGCAGTTTAACGGGAGGGCCTCGGAATGAGCAGTTCTTC
NA	NA	TRBJ2-7	TRBV7-9	CASSLERVGAYEQYF	TGTGCCAGCAGCTTAGAAAGGGTGGGAGCCTACGAGCAGTACTTC
NA	TRBD2	TRBJ2-1	TRBV6-1	CASYPLAGGGAEQFF	TGTGCCAGCTATCCCCTAGCGGGAGGGGGGGCTGAGCAGTTCTTC
NA	NA	TRBJ2-2	TRBV4-3	CASSQVGPANTGELFF	TGCGCCAGCAGCCAAGTTGGGCCAGCGAACACCGGGGAGCTGTTTTTT
NA	TRBD1	TRBJ2-4	TRBV27	CASSRDRLAKNIQYF	TGTGCCAGCAGTCGGGACAGACTAGCCAAAAACATTCAGTACTTC
NA	NA	TRBJ2-7	TRBV5-1	CASSLEGGTYEQYF	TGCGCCAGCAGCTTGGAAGGGGGAACCTACGAGCAGTACTTC
NA	TRBD1	TRBJ2-3	TRBV7-8	CASGTGDRHRTDTQYF	TGTGCCAGCGGTACTGGGGACAGGCACCGCACAGATACGCAGTATTTT
NA	NA	TRBJ1-5	TRBV18	CASSPQPLSNQPQHF	TGTGCCAGCTCACCACAGCCGCTTAGCAATCAGCCCCAGCATTTT
few	TRBD2	TRBJ2-3	TRBV20-1	CSALPILAGDTDTQYF	TGCAGTGCCTTACCGATACTAGCGGGAGACACAGATACGCAGTATTTT
NA	NA	TRBJ2-7	TRBV20-1	CSVSAPSYEQYF	TGCAGTGTGTCAGCGCCTTCCTACGAGCAGTACTTC
NA	NA	TRBJ1-3	TRBV12-3/TRBV12-4	CASSLPRGSSGNTIYF	TGTGCCAGCAGCTTACCTCGAGGCTCTTCGGGAAACACCATATATTTT
few	NA	TRBJ1-1	TRBV21-1	CAGPLGINTEAFF	TGTGCCGGGCCTTTAGGGATTAACACTGAAGCTTTCTTT
NA	NA	TRBJ1-2	TRBV24-1	CATSDLSDGDYGYTF	TGTGCCACCAGTGATTTGTCGGACGGGGACTATGGCTACACCTTC
NA	TRBD1	TRBJ2-1	TRBV9	CASMNTGGTEQFF	TGTGCCAGCATGAACACAGGGGGCACTGAGCAGTTCTTC
NA	NA	TRBJ2-7	TRBV24-1	CATSDPDKGGSYEQYF	TGTGCCACCAGTGACCCCGACAAAGGGGGCTCCTACGAGCAGTACTTC
few	NA	TRBJ1-1	TRBV12-3/TRBV12-4	CASKFGNTEAFF	TGTGCCAGCAAGTTTGGGAACACTGAAGCTTTCTTT
few	NA	TRBJ1-2	TRBV3-1	CASSQELSSHGYTF	TGTGCCAGCAGCCAAGAGCTTTCGTCTCATGGCTACACCTTC
NA	NA	TRBJ1-3	TRBV2	CASSEDQLSGNTIYF	TGTGCCAGCAGTGAAGACCAGCTCTCTGGAAACACCATATATTTT
NA	TRBD1	TRBJ1-2	TRBV12-3/TRBV12-4	CASSVDRVNGYTF	TGTGCCAGCAGTGTCGACAGGGTTAATGGCTACACCTTC
few	NA	TRBJ2-7	TRBV5-1	CASTFYLGKTAEQYF	TGCGCCAGCACCTTTTATCTCGGTAAGACGGCCGAGCAGTACTTC
NA	NA	TRBJ2-6	TRBV24-1	CATGRRGDGANVLTF	TGTGCCACCGGAAGACGGGGAGATGGGGCCAACGTCCTGACTTTC
NA	TRBD1	TRBJ2-7	TRBV6-5	CASSYDRGPSYEQYF	TGTGCCAGCAGTTACGACAGGGGGCCCTCCTACGAGCAGTACTTC
many	NA	TRBJ2-2	TRBV12-3/TRBV12-4	CASSLADRHNTGELFF	TGTGCCAGCAGTTTAGCCGACAGACACAACACCGGGGAGCTGTTTTTT
NA	NA	TRBJ2-2	TRBV12-3/TRBV12-4	CAVTTGSPNTGELFF	TGTGCCGTAACCACAGGGTCTCCGAACACCGGGGAGCTGTTTTTT